Listed below are T cell receptor beta chains from one sample, sequenced in a study of blood T cells in healthy people across ages. TCRdb fed the 5' RACE reads into MiXCR, producing one record per CDR3 protein. There are roughly 900,000 distinct CDR3 sequences in the sample; around 49% occur only once, and about an eighth lies in the top ten. The source material was blood. These receptors were obtained from a man younger than 40 in good health. Each CDR3 is given with its conserved first and last residue.

CDR3: CASHSYNEQFF
J: TRBJ2-1
V: TRBV2

CDR3: CASSPLAADTQYF
J: TRBJ2-3
V: TRBV4-1

CDR3: CASSHQGVNTEAFF
J: TRBJ1-1
V: TRBV3-1

CDR3: CASNYWGSPNYNEQFF
J: TRBJ2-1
V: TRBV25-1

CDR3: CSARMDGTQETQYF
J: TRBJ2-5
V: TRBV20-1

CDR3: CASTIGEGLDEQYF
J: TRBJ2-7
V: TRBV5-1

CDR3: CASSHYQVQSGYTF
J: TRBJ1-2
V: TRBV4-1

CDR3: CASSLQRHQPQHF
J: TRBJ1-5
V: TRBV27

CDR3: CASTVRGGNSPLHF
J: TRBJ1-6
V: TRBV6-1

CDR3: CAISESQGMNTGELFF
J: TRBJ2-2
V: TRBV10-3

CDR3: CASNSRVEQYF
J: .
V: TRBV28

CDR3: CASSLSVSDSRRGYTF
J: TRBJ1-2
V: TRBV5-1

CDR3: CAGSYEGYSSYEQYF
J: TRBJ2-7
V: TRBV6-5

CDR3: CASSYSYDGSSGRNSPLQF
J: TRBJ1-6
V: TRBV6-5

CDR3: CASSSRLAGGPTTDTQYF
J: TRBJ2-3
V: TRBV6-5

CDR3: CASSEYSASSYEQYF
J: TRBJ2-7
V: TRBV25-1

CDR3: CSVEDPGQGYSPLHF
J: TRBJ1-6
V: TRBV29-1

CDR3: CAISARTVRSEKLFF
J: TRBJ1-4
V: TRBV10-3

CDR3: CASRQPGAADTQYF
J: TRBJ2-3
V: TRBV7-2

CDR3: CASSDGINEQFF
J: TRBJ2-1
V: TRBV2

CDR3: CASSRLLRQGYGYTF
J: TRBJ1-2
V: TRBV11-2

CDR3: CAGSYGQGVAGELFF
J: TRBJ2-2
V: TRBV6-6

CDR3: CAGSLRDGNYGYTF
J: TRBJ1-2
V: TRBV7-9

CDR3: CASSQTGGSTTNTQYF
J: TRBJ2-3
V: TRBV4-3

CDR3: CASSPTGVSQPQHF
J: TRBJ1-5
V: TRBV28

CDR3: CASRASGGLYEQYF
J: TRBJ2-7
V: TRBV7-2

CDR3: CASSLYGRATSSYEQYF
J: TRBJ2-7
V: TRBV5-1

CDR3: CASSVSSGNYNEQFF
J: TRBJ2-1
V: TRBV9

CDR3: CASSYSGRATLVATDTQYF
J: TRBJ2-3
V: TRBV7-8

CDR3: CASSPPGLQVGSDTEAFF
J: TRBJ1-1
V: TRBV27

CDR3: CASSPTEGRETEAFF
J: TRBJ1-1
V: TRBV18

CDR3: CSVVGGWVTEAFF
J: TRBJ1-1
V: TRBV29-1

CDR3: CAISDGGAREQFF
J: TRBJ2-1
V: TRBV10-3

CDR3: CSARVVSTETQYF
J: TRBJ2-3
V: TRBV20-1

CDR3: CASSYSAGLATNEKLFF
J: TRBJ1-4
V: TRBV6-5

CDR3: CSVAWGENIQYF
J: TRBJ2-4
V: TRBV29-1

CDR3: CASSQGTLAGDTYEQYF
J: TRBJ2-7
V: TRBV4-2

CDR3: CASSQRVEQFF
J: TRBJ2-1
V: TRBV7-2

CDR3: CASSVLGLAGTYNEQFF
J: TRBJ2-1
V: TRBV9

CDR3: CASSSPGREDYEQYF
J: .
V: TRBV27

CDR3: CASIGSGSERGTKGEFF
J: TRBJ2-1
V: TRBV27

CDR3: CASSTEVGGYTF
J: TRBJ1-2
V: TRBV7-2

CDR3: CASSYRGRVYEQYF
J: TRBJ2-7
V: TRBV6-2/TRBV6-3

CDR3: CASSQGASGGLSSYNEQFF
J: TRBJ2-1
V: TRBV3-1

CDR3: CASSQGGLATEAFF
J: TRBJ1-1
V: TRBV3-1

CDR3: CASSTLTSGGTNTGELFF
J: TRBJ2-2
V: TRBV7-9

CDR3: CSAREVQGAAGYTF
J: TRBJ1-2
V: TRBV20-1

CDR3: CAGSLASGNYEQYF
J: TRBJ2-7
V: TRBV7-2

CDR3: CSVRKDRGDSYEQYF
J: TRBJ2-7
V: TRBV29-1

CDR3: CSAPDGTRIGTQYF
J: TRBJ2-5
V: TRBV20-1

CDR3: CASSSIQGSQYF
J: TRBJ2-5
V: TRBV7-7

CDR3: CASSPDLGATTNEKLFF
J: TRBJ1-4
V: TRBV5-1

CDR3: CASSFEDGNEKLFF
J: TRBJ1-4
V: TRBV7-9

CDR3: CASSLMISLTDTQYF
J: TRBJ2-3
V: TRBV7-9

CDR3: CAISAGLADGEETQYF
J: TRBJ2-5
V: TRBV10-3

CDR3: CASSQATATDTQYF
J: TRBJ2-3
V: TRBV4-2